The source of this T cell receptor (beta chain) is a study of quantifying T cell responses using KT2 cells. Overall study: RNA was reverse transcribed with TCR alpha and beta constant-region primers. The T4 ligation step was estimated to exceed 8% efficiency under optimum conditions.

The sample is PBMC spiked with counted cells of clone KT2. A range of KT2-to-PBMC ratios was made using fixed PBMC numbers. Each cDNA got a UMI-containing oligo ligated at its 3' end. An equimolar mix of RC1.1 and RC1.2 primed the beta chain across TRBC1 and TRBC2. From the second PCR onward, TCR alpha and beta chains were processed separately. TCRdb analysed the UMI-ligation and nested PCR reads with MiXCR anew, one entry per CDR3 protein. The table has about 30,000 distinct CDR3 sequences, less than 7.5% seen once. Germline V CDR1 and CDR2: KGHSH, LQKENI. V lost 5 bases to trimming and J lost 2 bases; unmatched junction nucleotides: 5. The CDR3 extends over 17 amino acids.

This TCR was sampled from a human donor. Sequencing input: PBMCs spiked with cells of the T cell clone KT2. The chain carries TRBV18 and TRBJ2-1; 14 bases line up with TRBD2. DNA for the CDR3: TGTGCCAGCTCAAGCGGGACTAGCGGGGGAACCTACAATGAGCAGTTCTTC. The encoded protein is CASSSGTSGGTYNEQFF.